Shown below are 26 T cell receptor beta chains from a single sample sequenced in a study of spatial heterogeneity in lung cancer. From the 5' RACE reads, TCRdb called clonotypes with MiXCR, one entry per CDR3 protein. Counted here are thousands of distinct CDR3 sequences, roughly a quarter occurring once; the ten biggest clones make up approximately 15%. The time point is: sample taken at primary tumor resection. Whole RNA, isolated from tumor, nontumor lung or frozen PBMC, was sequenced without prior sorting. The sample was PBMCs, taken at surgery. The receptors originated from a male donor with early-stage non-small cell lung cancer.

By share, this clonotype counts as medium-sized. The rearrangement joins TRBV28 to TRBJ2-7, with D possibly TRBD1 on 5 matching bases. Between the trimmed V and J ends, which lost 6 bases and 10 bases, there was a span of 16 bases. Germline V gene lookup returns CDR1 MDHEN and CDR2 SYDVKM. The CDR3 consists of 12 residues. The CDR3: CASRHPVQAQYF. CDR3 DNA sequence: TGTGCCAGCAGACACCCAGTACAGGCCCAGTACTTC. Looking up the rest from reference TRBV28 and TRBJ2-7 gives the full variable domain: DVKVTQSSRYLVKRTGEKVFLECVQDMDHENMFWYRQDPGLGLRLIYFSYDVKMKEKGDIPEGYSVSREKKERFSLILESASTNQTSMYLCASRHPVQAQYFGPGTRLTVT.

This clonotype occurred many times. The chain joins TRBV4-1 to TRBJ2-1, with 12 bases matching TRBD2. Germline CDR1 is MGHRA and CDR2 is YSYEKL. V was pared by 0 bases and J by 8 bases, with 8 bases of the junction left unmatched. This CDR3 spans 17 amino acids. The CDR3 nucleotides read TGCGCCAGCAGCCAAGATCCTACTAGCGGGGGGTTGTATGAGCAGTTCTTC. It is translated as CASSQDPTSGGLYEQFF.

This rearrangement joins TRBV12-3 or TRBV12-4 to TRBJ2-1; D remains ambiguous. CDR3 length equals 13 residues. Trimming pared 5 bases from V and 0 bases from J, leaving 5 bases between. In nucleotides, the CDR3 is TGTGCCAGCAGTCCTAGCTCCTACAATGAGCAGTTCTTC. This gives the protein CASSPSSYNEQFF.

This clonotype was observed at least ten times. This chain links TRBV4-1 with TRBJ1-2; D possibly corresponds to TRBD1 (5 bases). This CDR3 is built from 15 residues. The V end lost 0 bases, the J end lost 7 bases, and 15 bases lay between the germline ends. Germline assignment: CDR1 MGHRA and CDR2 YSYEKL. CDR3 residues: CASSQDLGLSSGYTF. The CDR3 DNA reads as TGCGCCAGCAGCCAAGATCTGGGACTATCCAGTGGCTACACCTTC.

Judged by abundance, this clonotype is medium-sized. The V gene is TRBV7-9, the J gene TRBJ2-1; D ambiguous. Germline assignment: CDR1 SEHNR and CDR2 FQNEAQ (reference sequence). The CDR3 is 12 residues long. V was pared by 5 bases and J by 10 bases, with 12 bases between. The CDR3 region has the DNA TGTGCCAGCAGCCGAAGTTTGGGCGAGCAGTTCTTC. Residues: CASSRSLGEQFF.

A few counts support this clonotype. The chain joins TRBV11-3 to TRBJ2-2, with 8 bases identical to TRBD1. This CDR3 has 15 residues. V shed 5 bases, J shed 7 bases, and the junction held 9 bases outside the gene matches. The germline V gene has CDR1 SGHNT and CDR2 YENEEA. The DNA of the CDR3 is TGTGCCAGCAGCGCCCGGACAGGGAATATCGGGGAGCTGTTTTTT. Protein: CASSARTGNIGELFF.

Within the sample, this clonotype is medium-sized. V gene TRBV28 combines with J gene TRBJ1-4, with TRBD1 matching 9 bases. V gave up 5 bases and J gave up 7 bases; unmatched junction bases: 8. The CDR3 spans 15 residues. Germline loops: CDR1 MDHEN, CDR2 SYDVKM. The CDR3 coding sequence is TGTGCCAGCAGTAGCCTAACAGGGGGCAGTGAAAAACTGTTTTTT. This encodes CASSSLTGGSEKLFF.

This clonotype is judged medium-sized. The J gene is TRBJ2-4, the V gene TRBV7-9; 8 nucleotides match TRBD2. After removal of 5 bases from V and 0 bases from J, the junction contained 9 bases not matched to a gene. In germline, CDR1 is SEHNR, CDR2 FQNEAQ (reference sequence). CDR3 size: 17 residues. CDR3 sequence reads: CASSPTGLATAKNIQYF. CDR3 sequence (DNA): TGTGCCAGCAGCCCAACCGGACTAGCCACAGCCAAAAACATTCAGTACTTC.

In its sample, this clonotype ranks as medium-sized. In DNA, the CDR3 is TGTGCCAGCAGCTCCCGGGACAGGGAATACGAGCAGTACTTC. It encodes CASSSRDREYEQYF. V is TRBV7-2 and J is TRBJ2-7; 9 bases match TRBD1. Germline V gene sequence: CDR1 SGHTA, CDR2 FQGNSA. V gave up 4 bases and J gave up 4 bases; unmatched junction bases: 5. There are 14 residues in the CDR3.

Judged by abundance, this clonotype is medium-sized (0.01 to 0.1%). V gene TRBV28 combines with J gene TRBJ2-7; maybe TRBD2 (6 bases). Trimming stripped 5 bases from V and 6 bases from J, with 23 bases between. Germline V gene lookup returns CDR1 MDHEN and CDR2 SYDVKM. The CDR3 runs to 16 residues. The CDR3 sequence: CASSPGAELLILEQYF. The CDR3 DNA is TGTGCCAGCAGTCCGGGAGCAGAACTCCTTATTCTCGAGCAGTACTTC.

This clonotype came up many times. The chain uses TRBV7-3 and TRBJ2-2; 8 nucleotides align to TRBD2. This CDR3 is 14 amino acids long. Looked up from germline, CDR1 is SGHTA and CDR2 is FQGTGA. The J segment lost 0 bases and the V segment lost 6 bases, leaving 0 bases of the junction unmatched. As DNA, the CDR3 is TGTGCCAGCAGGACTAGCGCGAACACCGGGGAGCTGTTTTTT. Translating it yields CASRTSANTGELFF.

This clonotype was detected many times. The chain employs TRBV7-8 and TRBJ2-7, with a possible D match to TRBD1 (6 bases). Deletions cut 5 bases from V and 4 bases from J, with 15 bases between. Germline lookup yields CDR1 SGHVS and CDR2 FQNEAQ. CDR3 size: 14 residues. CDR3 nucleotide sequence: TGTGCCAGCAGCCGCCGGGACATACCTTACGAGCAGTACTTC. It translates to CASSRRDIPYEQYF. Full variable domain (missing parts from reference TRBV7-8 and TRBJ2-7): GAGVSQSPRYKVAKRGQDVALRCDPISGHVSLFWYQQALGQGPEFLTYFQNEAQLDKSGLPSDRFFAERPEGSVSTLKIQRTQQEDSAVYLCASSRRDIPYEQYFGPGTRLTVT.

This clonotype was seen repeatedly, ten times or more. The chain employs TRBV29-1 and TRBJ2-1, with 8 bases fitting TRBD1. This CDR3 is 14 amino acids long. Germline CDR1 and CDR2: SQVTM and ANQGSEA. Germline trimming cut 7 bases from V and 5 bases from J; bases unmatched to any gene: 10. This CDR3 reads CSAMTGATNNEQFF. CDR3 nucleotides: TGCAGCGCTATGACAGGGGCGACCAACAATGAGCAGTTCTTC.

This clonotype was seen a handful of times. CDR3 coding DNA: TGTGCCAGTTCTCGGTTTAGCAATCAGCCCCAGCATTTT. Residues: CASSRFSNQPQHF. The chain links TRBV12-3 or TRBV12-4 to TRBJ1-5; D is uncertain. The CDR3 consists of 13 residues. V was trimmed by 9 bases and J by 0 bases, leaving 9 bases between them.

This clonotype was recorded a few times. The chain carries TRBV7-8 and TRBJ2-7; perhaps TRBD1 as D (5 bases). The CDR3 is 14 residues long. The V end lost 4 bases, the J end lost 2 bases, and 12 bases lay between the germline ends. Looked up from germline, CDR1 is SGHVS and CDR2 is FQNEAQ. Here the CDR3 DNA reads TGTGCCAGCAGCTCTCGACCAGGGCCCTACGAGCAGTACTTC. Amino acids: CASSSRPGPYEQYF.

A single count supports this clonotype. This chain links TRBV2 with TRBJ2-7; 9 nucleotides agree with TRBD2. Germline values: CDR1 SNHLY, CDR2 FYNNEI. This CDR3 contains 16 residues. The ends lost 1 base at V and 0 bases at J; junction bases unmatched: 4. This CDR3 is CASSEDSGGNSYEQYF. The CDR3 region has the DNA TGTGCCAGCAGTGAAGACAGCGGGGGGAACTCCTACGAGCAGTACTTC. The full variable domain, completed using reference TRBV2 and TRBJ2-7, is EPEVTQTPSHQVTQMGQEVILRCVPISNHLYFYWYRQILGQKVEFLVSFYNNEISEKSEIFDDQFSVERPDGSNFTLKIRSTKLEDSAMYFCASSEDSGGNSYEQYFGPGTRLTVT.

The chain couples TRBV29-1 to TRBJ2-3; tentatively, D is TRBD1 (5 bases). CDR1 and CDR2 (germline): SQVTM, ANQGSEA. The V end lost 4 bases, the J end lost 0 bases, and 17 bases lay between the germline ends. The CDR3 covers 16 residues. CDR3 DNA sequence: TGCAGCGTTGGGGGCAAGCGATCCTCTAGCACAGATACGCAGTATTTT. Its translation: CSVGGKRSSSTDTQYF.

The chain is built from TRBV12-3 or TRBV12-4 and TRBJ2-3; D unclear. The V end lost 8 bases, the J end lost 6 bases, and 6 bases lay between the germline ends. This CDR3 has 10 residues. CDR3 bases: TGTGCCAGCGCCCTGGATACGCAGTATTTT. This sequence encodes CASALDTQYF.

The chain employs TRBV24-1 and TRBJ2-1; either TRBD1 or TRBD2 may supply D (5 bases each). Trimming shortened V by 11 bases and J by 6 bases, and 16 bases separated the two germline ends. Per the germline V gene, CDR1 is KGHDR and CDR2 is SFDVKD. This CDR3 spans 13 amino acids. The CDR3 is CARPGTTCNEQFF. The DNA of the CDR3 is TGTGCCAGGCCGGGGACCACTTGCAATGAGCAGTTCTTC.

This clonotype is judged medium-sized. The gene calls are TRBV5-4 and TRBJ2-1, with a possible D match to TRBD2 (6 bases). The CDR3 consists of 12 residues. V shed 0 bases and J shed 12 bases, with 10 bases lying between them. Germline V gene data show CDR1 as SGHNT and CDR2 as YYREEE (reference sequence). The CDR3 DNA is TGTGCCAGCAGCTTGGTCGGGGGTGGGCAGTTCTTC. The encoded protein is CASSLVGGGQFF.

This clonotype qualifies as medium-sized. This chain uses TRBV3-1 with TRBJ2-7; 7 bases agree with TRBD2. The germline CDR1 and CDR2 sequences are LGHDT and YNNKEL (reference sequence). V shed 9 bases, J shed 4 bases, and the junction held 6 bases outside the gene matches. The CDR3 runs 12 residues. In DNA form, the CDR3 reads TGTGCCAGTACCGGGACTACGTACGAGCAGTACTTC. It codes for CASTGTTYEQYF.

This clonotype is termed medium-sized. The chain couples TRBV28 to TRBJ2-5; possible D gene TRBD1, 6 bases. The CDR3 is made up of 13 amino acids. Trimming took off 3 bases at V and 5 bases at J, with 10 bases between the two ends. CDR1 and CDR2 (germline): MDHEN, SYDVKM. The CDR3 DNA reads TGTGCCAGCAGTTTTGACAGGAGGGAGACCCAGTACTTC. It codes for CASSFDRRETQYF. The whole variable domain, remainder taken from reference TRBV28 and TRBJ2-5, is DVKVTQSSRYLVKRTGEKVFLECVQDMDHENMFWYRQDPGLGLRLIYFSYDVKMKEKGDIPEGYSVSREKKERFSLILESASTNQTSMYLCASSFDRRETQYFGPGTRLLVL.

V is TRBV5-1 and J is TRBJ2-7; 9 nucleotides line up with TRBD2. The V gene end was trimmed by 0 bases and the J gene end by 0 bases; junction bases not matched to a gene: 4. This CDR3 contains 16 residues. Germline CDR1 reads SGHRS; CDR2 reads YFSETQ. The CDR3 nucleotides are TGCGCCAGCAGCTTGGGAGCGGGGGGCACCTCCTACGAGCAGTACTTC. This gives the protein CASSLGAGGTSYEQYF.

The CDR3 spells CASSAGQGRIAGTNQYF. In DNA form, the CDR3 reads TGTGCCAGCAGCGCCGGACAGGGGAGGATAGCGGGGACTAACCAGTACTTC. J is TRBJ2-7 and V is TRBV7-6, with D possibly being TRBD1 (9 bases). This CDR3 contains 17 residues. V lost 5 bases to trimming and J lost 10 bases, with 30 bases between them. CDR1 SGHVS and CDR2 FNYEAQ come from the germline V gene.

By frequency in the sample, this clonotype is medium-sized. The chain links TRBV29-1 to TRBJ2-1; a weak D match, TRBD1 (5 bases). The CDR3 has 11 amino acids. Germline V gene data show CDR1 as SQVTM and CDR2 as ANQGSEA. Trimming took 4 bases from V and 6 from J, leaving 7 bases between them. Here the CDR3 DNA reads TGCAGCGTTGGACAGCCCAATGAGCAGTTCTTC. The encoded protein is CSVGQPNEQFF.

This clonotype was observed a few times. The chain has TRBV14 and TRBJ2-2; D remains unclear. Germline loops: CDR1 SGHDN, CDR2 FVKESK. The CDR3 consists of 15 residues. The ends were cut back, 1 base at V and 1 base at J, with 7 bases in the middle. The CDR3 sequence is CASSQGYMNTGELFF. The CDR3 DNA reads TGTGCCAGCAGCCAAGGTTACATGAACACCGGGGAGCTGTTTTTT. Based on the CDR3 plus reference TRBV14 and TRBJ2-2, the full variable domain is EAGVTQFPSHSVIEKGQTVTLRCDPISGHDNLYWYRRVMGKEIKFLLHFVKESKQDESGMPNNRFLAERTGGTYSTLKVQPAELEDSGVYFCASSQGYMNTGELFFGEGSRLTVL.